This TCR beta chain was observed in a study of technical replicates of blood from several donors. TCRdb keeps only in-frame clones here, not all; method: immunoSEQ multiplex PCR. In the table there are tens of thousands of clones, about 92% of which are singletons. Trimming stripped 1 base from V and 2 bases from J, with 5 bases between. CDR3 length: 13 amino acids. The germline gives CDR1 SGHNT, CDR2 YYREEE (reference sequence). The TCR sequence derives from a human donor in good health. The chain recombines TRBV5-4 with TRBJ2-3; D uncertain. Source material: T cells isolated from PBMCs. The CDR3 sequence is CASSLLFTDTQYF. CDR3 in DNA: TGTGCCAGCAGCTTGCTCTTCACAGATACGCAGTATTTT.